This T cell receptor (beta chain) stems from a study of blood T cell repertoires in COVID-19 (TCRdb year 2020). As for the study more broadly: The collaborator samples originated in the United States, Italy and Spain and spanned the acute and convalescent phases of COVID-19. The prospective study material was composed of cDNA or gDNA derived from T cells, B-cell-depleted T cells, or PBMCs. The dataset comprised deeply sampled blood TCRbeta repertoires from subjects exposed to, actively infected with, or recovered from COVID-19. The repertoires were released in a freely available public database meant as a resource for research on the immune response to SARS-CoV-2. Samples came from the ongoing ImmuneRACE study (first 160 participants) plus 1,254 subjects from 6 global collaborators. Nearly every sample came with metadata listing a de-identified subject ID, COVID-19 status, age in years and sex. Where available, HLA class I and class II types were obtained from metadata supplied by the sample provider rather than from assay-based typing.

Comment on this clone: The antigen it binds to is not known. The input lacks base qualities; no much larger clone sits a single base away.

Taken from cysteine to phenylalanine, the CDR3 has 16 residues. Here the CDR3 DNA is all that survives: 48 bases in frame from base 1. CDR1 LNHDA and CDR2 SQIVND are derived from the germline V gene (reference sequence). V loses 9 bases, J loses 0 bases, and the germline ends lie 18 bases apart. Collaborating institutions collected whole blood in K2EDTA tubes following their own protocols. For TCRbeta analysis, collaborators shipped samples in one of three forms: frozen whole blood, isolated PBMCs, or DNA extracted from either of those sample types. The immunoSEQ Assay, a bias-controlled multiplex PCR, was used to amplify TCRbeta CDR3 regions from genomic DNA. Regarding the original processing steps: The number of nucleated cells in each sample was estimated by amplification of reference gene primers within the assay. To quantify the absolute abundance of each unique TCRbeta CDR3 rearrangement, sequence reads were collapsed and filtered. Productive Simpson clonality was computed per sample as the square root of Simpson's diversity index over productive rearrangements. TCRdb provides this immuneACCESS table in a form limited to in-frame rearrangements. Some clones are lacking; in checked studies, under half of them reflect an unresolved V gene, and why the rest are absent is not known. For V, J and clone size, that table is used; D and trimming come from the DNA. The sample data list approximately 120,000 clones, and approximately 87% of these were observed just once. The ten largest clones take up 6.6% of the sample.

Overall results and qualifications from the work: The amount of clinical and demographic metadata varied by source and participant and was provided uncurated.

The sequenced material came from peripheral blood. This receptor was obtained from a woman between 45 and 65 years old with acute or convalescent COVID-19. The chain is assembled from TRBV19 and TRBJ1-5; the D segment could be TRBD1, given 6 matching bases. The CDR3 has the sequence CASLEGVGNSNQPQHF. The DNA sequence is as follows: TGTGCCAGCTTAGAGGGGGTCGGCAATAGCAATCAGCCCCAGCATTTT.